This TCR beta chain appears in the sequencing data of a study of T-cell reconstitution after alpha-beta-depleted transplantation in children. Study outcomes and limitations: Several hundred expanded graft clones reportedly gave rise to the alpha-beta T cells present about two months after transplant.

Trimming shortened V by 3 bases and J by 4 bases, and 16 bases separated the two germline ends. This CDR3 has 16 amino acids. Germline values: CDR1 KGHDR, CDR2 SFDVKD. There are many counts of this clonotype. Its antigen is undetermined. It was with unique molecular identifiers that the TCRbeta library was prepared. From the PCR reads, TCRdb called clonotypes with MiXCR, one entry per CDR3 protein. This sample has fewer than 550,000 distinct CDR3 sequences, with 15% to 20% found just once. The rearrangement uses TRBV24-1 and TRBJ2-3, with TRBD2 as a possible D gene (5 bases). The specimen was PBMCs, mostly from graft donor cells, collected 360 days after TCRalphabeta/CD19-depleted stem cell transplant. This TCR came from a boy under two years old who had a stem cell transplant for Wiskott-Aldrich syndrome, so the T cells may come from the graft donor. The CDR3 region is CATSDRSGPPPDTQYF. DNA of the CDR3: TGTGCCACCAGTGATCGCAGCGGACCTCCACCAGATACGCAGTATTTT.